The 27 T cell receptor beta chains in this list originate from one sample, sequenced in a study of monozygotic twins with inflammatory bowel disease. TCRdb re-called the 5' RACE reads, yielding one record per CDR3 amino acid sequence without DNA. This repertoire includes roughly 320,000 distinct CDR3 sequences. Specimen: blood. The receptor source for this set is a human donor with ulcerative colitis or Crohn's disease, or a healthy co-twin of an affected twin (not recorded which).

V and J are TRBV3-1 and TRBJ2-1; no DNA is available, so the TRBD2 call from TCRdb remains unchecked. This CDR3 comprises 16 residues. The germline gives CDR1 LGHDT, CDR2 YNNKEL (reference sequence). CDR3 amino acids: CASSPTSGGGYNEQFF.

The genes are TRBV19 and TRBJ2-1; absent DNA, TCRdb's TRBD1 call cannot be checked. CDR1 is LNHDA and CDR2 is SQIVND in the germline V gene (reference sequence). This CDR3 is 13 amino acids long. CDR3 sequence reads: CASKDRPYNEQFF. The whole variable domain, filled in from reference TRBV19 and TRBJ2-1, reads DGGITQSPKYLFRKEGQNVTLSCEQNLNHDAMYWYRQDPGQGLRLIYYSQIVNDFQKGDIAEGYSVSREKKESFPLTVTSAQKNPTAFYLCASKDRPYNEQFFGPGTRLTVL.

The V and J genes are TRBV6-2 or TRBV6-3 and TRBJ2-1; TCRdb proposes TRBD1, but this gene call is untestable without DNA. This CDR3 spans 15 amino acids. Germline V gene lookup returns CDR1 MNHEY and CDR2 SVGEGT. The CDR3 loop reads CASSLGQARYNEQFF.

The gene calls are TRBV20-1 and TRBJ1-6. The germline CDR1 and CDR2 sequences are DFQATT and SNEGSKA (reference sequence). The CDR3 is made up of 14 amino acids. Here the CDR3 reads CSASEGPVNSPLHF.

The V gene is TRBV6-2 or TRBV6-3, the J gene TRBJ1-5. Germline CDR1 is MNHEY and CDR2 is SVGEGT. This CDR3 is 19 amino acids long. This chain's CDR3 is CANSYYRGSEGISNQPQHF.

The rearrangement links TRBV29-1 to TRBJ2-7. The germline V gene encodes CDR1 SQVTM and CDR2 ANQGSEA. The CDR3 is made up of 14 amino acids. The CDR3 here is CSVEGMGSAYEQYF.

The CDR3 here is CASSSALRGAGYEQYF. V and J are TRBV5-1 and TRBJ2-7; absent DNA, TCRdb's TRBD2 call cannot be checked. This CDR3 is built from 16 residues. Germline V gene data show CDR1 as SGHRS and CDR2 as YFSETQ.

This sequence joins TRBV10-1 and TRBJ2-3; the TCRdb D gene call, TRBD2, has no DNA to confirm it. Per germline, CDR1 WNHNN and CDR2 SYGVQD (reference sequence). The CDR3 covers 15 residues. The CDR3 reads CASSESGRSTDTQYF.

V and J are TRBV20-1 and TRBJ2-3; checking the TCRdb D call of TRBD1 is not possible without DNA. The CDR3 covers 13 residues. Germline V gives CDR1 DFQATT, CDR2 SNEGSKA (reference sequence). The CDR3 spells CSAPRTGTDTQYF.

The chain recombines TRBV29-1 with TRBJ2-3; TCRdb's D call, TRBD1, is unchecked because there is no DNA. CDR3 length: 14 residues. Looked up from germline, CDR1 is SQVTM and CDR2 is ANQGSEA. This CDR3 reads CSAFPQGAKDTQYF.

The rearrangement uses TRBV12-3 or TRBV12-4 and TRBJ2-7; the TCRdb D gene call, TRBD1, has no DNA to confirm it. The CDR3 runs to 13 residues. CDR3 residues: CASMPRSAGPTYF.

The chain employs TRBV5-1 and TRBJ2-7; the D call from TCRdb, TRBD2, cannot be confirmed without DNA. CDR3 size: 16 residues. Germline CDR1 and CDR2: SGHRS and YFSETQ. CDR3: CASRGEGLGSGYEQYF.

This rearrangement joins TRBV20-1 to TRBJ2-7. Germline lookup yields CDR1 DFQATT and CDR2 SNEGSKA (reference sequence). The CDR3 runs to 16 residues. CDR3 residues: CSGVVSRRRSYYEQYF.

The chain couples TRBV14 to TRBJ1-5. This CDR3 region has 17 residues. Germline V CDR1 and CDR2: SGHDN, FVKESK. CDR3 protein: CASSQGVEEYSNQPQHF. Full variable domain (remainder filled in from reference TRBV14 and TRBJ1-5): EAGVTQFPSHSVIEKGQTVTLRCDPISGHDNLYWYRRVMGKEIKFLLHFVKESKQDESGMPNNRFLAERTGGTYSTLKVQPAELEDSGVYFCASSQGVEEYSNQPQHFGDGTRLSIL.

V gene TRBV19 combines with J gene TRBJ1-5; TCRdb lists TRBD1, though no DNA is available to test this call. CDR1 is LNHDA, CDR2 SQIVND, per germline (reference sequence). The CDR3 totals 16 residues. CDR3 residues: CASSIPQGAHNQPQHF.

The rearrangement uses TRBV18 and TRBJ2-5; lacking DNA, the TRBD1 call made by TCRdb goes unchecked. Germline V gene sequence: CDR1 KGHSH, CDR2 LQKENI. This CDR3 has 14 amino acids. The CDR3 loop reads CASSKAGGKETQYF.

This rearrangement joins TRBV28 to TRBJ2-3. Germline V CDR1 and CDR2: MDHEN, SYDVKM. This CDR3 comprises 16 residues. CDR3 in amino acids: CASSGMTSSGTDTQYF.

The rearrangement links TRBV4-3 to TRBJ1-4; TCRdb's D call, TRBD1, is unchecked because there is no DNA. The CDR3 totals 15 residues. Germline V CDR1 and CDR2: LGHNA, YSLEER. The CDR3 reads CASSQEGGGRGKLFF.

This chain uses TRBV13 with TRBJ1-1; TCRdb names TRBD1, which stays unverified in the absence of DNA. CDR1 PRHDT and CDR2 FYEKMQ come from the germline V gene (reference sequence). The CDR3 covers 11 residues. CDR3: CASSEQGTAFF.

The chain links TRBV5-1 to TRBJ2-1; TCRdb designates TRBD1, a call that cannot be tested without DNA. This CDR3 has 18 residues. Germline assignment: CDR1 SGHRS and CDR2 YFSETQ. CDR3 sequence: CASSFTPTGQSSYNEQFF.

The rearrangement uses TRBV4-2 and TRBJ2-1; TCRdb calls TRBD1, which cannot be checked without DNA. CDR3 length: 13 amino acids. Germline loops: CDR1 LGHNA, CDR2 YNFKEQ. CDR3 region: CASSQDVRGEQFF.

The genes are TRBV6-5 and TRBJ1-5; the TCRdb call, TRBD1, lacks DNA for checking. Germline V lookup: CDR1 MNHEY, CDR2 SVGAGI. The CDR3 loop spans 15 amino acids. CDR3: CASSYSVPGVQPQHF.

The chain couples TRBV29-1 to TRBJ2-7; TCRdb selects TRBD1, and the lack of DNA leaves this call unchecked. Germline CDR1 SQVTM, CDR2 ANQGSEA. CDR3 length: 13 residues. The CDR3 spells CSVPGQLSYEQYF.

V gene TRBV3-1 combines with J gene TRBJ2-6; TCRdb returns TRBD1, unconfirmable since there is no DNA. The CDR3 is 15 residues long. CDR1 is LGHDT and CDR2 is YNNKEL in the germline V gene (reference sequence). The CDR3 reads CASSQAGTGANVLTF.

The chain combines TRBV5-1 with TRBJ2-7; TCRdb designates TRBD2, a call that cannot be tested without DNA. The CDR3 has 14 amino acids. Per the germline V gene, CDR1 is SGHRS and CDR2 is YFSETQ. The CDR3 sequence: CASSLGLAEYEQYF.

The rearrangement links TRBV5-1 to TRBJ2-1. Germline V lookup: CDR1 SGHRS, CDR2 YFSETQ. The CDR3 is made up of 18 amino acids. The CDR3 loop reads CASSSNTKVLSSYNEQFF.

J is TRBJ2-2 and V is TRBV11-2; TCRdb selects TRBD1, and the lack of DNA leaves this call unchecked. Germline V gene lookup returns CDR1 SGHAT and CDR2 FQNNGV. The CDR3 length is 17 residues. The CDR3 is CASSPGGGQTEHGELFF.